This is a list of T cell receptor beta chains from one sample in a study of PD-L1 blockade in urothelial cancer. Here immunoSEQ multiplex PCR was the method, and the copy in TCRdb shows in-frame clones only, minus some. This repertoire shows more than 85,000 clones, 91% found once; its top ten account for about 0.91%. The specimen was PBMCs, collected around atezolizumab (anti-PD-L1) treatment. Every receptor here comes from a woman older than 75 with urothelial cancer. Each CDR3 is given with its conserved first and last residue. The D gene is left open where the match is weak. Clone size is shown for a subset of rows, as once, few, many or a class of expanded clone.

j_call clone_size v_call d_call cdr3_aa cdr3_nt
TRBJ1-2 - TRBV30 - CVAGPTTNYGYTF TGTGTCGCAGGACCGACTACTAACTATGGCTACACCTTC
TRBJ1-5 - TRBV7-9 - CASRATGNQPQHF TGTGCCAGCCGGGCCACGGGGAATCAGCCCCAGCATTTT
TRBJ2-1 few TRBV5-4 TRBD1 CASREDRGSGNEQFF TGTGCCAGCAGGGAGGACAGGGGCTCCGGCAATGAGCAGTTCTTC
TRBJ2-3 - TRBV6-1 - CASSGATGTRATTQYF TGTGCCAGCAGTGGGGCAACCGGGACACGGGCAACGACGCAGTATTTT
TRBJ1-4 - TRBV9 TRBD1 CASSLTGTATTNEKLFF TGTGCCAGCAGCTTGACCGGGACAGCCACAACTAATGAAAAACTGTTTTTT
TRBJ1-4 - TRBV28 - CASSLTVGRANEKLFF TGTGCCAGCAGTTTAACCGTGGGGAGGGCTAATGAAAAACTGTTTTTT
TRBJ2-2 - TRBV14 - CASSRFRGSLNTGELFF TGTGCCAGCAGCCGTTTTCGGGGGAGTTTGAACACCGGGGAGCTGTTTTTT
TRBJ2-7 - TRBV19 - CASSPRGGEQYF TGTGCCAGTAGTCCTCGAGGTGGCGAGCAGTACTTC
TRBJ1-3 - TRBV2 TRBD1 CASSEVSPGQGNTIYF TGTGCCAGCAGTGAAGTCTCCCCGGGACAGGGAAACACCATATATTTT
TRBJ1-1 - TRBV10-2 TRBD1 CASSPTGGNTEAFF TGCGCCAGCAGCCCAACAGGGGGTAACACTGAAGCTTTCTTT
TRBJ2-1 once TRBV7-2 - CASSLAGWRNEQFF TGTGCCAGCAGCTTAGCCGGGTGGCGCAATGAGCAGTTCTTC
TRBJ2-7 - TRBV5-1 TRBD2 CASSLTSGSLVYEQYF TGCGCCAGCAGCTTGACTAGCGGGAGCCTCGTCTACGAGCAGTACTTC
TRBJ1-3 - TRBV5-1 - CASSSTGLSGNTIYF TGCGCCAGCAGCTCTACAGGGCTCTCCGGAAACACCATATATTTT
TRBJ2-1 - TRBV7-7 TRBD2 CASSLSGSEYNEQFF TGTGCCAGCAGCTTAAGCGGGAGTGAGTACAATGAGCAGTTCTTC
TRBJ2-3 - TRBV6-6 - CASRFLLLDTQYF TGTGCCAGCAGATTTCTACTGCTAGATACGCAGTATTTT
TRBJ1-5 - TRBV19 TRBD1 CASSLPGTGRGNQPQHF TGTGCCAGTAGTCTACCGGGGACAGGGCGAGGCAATCAGCCCCAGCATTTT
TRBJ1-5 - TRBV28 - CASSQTMGRNQPQHF TGTGCCAGCAGCCAGACGATGGGGAGGAATCAGCCCCAGCATTTT
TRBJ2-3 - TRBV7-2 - CASSEQPSPSTDTQYF TGTGCCAGCAGCGAACAGCCCAGCCCAAGCACAGATACGCAGTATTTT
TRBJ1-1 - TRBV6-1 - CASSDPRGGVNTEAFF TGTGCCAGCAGTGACCCCCGGGGGGGAGTGAACACTGAAGCTTTCTTT
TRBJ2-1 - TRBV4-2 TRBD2 CASSQPQTSGRLGEQFF TGTGCCAGCAGCCAACCTCAGACTAGCGGGAGGTTGGGAGAGCAGTTCTTC
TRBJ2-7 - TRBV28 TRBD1 CASSLPGTGVEGEQYF TGTGCCAGCAGTTTGCCCGGGACAGGGGTCGAAGGCGAGCAGTACTTC
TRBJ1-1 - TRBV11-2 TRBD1 CASSPGTGNEKNTEAFF TGTGCCAGCAGCCCCGGGACAGGGAATGAGAAGAACACTGAAGCTTTCTTT
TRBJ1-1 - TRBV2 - CASSWAVEGAFF TGTGCCAGCAGTTGGGCAGTGGAAGGAGCTTTCTTT
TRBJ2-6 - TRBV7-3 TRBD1 CASSSPGTGAPGANVLTF TGTGCCAGCAGCTCCCCCGGGACAGGGGCCCCTGGGGCCAACGTCCTGACTTTC
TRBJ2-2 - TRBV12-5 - CASGLVSGGELFF TGTGCTAGTGGTTTGGTATCAGGCGGGGAGCTGTTTTTT
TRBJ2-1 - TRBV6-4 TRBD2 CASSDPQTSGYNEQFF TGTGCCAGCAGTGACCCACAGACTAGCGGATACAATGAGCAGTTCTTC
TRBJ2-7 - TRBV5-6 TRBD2 CASRKRSGSGDEQYF TGTGCCAGCAGAAAGAGGAGCGGGAGCGGCGACGAGCAGTACTTC
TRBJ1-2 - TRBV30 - CAWSVGVYYGYTF TGTGCCTGGAGTGTAGGGGTCTACTATGGCTACACCTTC
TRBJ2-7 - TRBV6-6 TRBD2 CAVASGQGEQYF TGTGCGGTTGCTAGCGGGCAAGGGGAGCAGTACTTC
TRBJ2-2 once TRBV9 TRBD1 CASKRDRGFTGELFF TGTGCCAGCAAACGGGACAGGGGCTTCACCGGGGAGCTGTTTTTT
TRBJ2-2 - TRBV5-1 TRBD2 CASSGGLADYTGELFF TGCGCCAGCAGCGGCGGACTAGCGGATTACACCGGGGAGCTGTTTTTT
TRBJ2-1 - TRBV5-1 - CASSLGWLRGRRSEQFF TGCGCCAGCAGCTTGGGGTGGTTGCGGGGAAGGAGGAGTGAGCAGTTCTTC
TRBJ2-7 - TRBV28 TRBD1 CASSSGTGEYEQYF TGTGCCAGCAGCTCCGGGACAGGGGAGTACGAGCAGTACTTC
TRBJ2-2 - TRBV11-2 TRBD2 CASSLEGLARELFF TGTGCCAGCAGCTTAGAGGGACTAGCAAGAGAGCTGTTTTTT
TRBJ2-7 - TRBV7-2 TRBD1 CASSLTGTVYEQYF TGTGCCAGCAGCCTCACCGGGACAGTCTACGAGCAGTACTTC
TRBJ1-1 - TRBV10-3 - CAISEEMNTEAFF TGTGCCATCAGTGAGGAGATGAACACTGAAGCTTTCTTT
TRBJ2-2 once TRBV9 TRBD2 CASSPGTSGSTGELFF TGTGCCAGCAGCCCCGGGACTAGCGGTAGCACCGGGGAGCTGTTTTTT
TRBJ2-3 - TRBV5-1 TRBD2 CASSLSGRAMDTQYF TGCGCCAGCAGCCTTAGCGGGAGGGCCATGGATACGCAGTATTTT
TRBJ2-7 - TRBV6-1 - CASMVTLPYEQYF TGTGCCAGCATGGTGACACTTCCCTACGAGCAGTACTTC
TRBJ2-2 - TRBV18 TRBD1 CASSLKGQRNTGELFF TGTGCCAGCTCCTTGAAGGGACAGCGAAACACCGGGGAGCTGTTTTTT
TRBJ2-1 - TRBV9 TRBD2 CASSVEASGRGTYNEQFF TGTGCCAGCAGCGTAGAGGCTAGCGGGAGGGGGACCTACAATGAGCAGTTCTTC
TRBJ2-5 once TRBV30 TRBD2 CAWSAGTSGRKETQYF TGTGCCTGGAGTGCAGGGACTAGCGGGAGGAAAGAGACCCAGTACTTC
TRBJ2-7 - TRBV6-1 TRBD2 CASKIGRAAYEQYF TGTGCCAGCAAGATCGGGAGGGCCGCCTACGAGCAGTACTTC
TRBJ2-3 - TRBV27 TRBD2 CATATSGNTDTQYF TGTGCCACCGCAACTAGCGGAAATACAGATACGCAGTATTTT
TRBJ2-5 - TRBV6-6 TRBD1 CASSYSLTGQETQYF TGTGCCAGCAGTTACTCGTTGACAGGGCAAGAGACCCAGTACTTC
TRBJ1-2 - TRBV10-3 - CAISESRQGNYGYTF TGTGCCATCAGTGAGTCGAGGCAGGGAAACTATGGCTACACCTTC
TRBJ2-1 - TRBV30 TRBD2 CAWRGGLAGDEQFF TGTGCCTGGAGGGGAGGACTAGCTGGGGATGAGCAGTTCTTC
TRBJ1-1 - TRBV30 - CAGGGLNTEAFF TGTGCAGGGGGGGGTCTCAACACTGAAGCTTTCTTT